The clone carrying this TCR beta chain was seen only a few times. What it binds is unknown. These data are taken from a study of T cells after yellow fever vaccination. Germline V gives CDR1 SQVTM, CDR2 ANQGSEA. CDR3 length: 12 residues. V lost 5 bases and J 9 bases, leaving 16 bases between the germline ends. TCRdb re-called the 5' RACE reads with MiXCR, one entry per CDR3 protein. This sample has some 340,000 distinct CDR3 sequences, with around a tenth found just once. General study results and limits: Clonotype sharing between CD4 and CD8 compartments was small. Post-booster samples contained most primary-vaccination clones (approximately 96% CD4, almost 90% CD8).

The clonotype originates from a man between 18 and 35 years old who received the YFV17D yellow fever vaccine. The sample was CD4+ T cells sorted from PBMCs, taken 45 days after the yellow fever booster vaccination. This chain joins TRBV29-1 and TRBJ2-5; the D gene is possibly TRBD1 (5 bases). CDR3 in DNA: TGCAGCGTTTACCTACCCTCAGGGTCCCAGTACTTC. It encodes CSVYLPSGSQYF.